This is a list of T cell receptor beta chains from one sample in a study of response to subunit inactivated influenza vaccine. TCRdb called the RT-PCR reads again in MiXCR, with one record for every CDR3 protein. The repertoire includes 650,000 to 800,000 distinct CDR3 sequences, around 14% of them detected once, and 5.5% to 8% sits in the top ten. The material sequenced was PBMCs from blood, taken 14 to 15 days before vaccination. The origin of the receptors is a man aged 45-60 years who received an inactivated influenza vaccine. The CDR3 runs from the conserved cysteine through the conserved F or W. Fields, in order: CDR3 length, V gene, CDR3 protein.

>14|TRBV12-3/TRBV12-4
CASSRGTGSYEQYF
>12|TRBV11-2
CASSFGRGEQFF
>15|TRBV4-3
CASSPRTGWTGELFF
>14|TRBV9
CASSVEGTGNEQYF
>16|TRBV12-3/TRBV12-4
CASTPPARINTGELFF
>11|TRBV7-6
CASLKEETQYF
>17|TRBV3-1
CASTSSSGGGAGETQYF
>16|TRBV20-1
CSASTLGGYSNQPQHF
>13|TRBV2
CASSESRGYGYTF
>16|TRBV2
CASSTTSGRETDTQYF
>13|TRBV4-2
CASSQDPPSQQFF
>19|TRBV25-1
CARRGLEGLADSRGDTQYF
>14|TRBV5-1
CASSMTPLTYEQYF
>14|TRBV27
CASRPFGVNTEAFF
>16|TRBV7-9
CASSFSGGAYPDTQYF
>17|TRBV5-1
CASSLDRWGQGSYEQYF
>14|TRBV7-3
CASSRTFGGQGYTF
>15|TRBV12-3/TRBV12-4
CASSPRGGVTGELFF
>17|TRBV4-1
CASSQDPSGGAGETQYF
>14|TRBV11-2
CASSLNPAGNTIYF
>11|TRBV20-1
CSSRGATEAFF
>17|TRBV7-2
CASSLAGGGEGRNEQFF
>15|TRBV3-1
CASSPDGLDNEKLFF
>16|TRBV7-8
CASSIGTSGRKETQYF
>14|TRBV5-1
CASSAGTEYSPLHF
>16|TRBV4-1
CASSQEFVTVNYEQYF
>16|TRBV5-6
CASSLGSWFSTDTQYF
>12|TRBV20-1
CSATGLASEQFF
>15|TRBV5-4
CASSEGTDLYNEQFF
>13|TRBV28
CASARQGGDTQYF
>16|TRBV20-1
CSAGIAGGSPHYEQYF
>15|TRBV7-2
CASSFTSGSAGELFF
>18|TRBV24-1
CATSASGGPLSSYNEQFF
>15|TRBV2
CASSDSAGIYNEQFF
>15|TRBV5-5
CASSFSDSSNQPQHF
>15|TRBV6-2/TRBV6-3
CASNHPRGAVETQYF
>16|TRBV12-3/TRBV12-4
CASARGGQVMNTEAFF
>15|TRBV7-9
CASSFRLSEGDTQYF
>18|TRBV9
CASSVETGRRSGNQPQHF